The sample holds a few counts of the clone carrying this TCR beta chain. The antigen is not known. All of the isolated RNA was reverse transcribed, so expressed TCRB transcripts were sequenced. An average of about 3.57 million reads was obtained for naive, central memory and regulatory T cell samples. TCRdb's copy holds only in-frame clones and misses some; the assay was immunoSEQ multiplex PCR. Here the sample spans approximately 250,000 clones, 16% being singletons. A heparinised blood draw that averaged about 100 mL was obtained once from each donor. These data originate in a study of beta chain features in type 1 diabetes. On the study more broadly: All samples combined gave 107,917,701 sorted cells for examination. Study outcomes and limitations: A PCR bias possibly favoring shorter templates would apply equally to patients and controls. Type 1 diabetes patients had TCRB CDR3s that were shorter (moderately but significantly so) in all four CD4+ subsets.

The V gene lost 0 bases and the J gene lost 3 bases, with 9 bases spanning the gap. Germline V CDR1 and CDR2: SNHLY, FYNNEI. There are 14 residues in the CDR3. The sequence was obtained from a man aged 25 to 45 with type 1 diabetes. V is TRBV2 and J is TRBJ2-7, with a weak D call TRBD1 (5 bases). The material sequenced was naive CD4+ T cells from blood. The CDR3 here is CASSEAYQGYEQYF. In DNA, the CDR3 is TGTGCCAGCAGTGAAGCTTACCAGGGCTACGAGCAGTACTTC.